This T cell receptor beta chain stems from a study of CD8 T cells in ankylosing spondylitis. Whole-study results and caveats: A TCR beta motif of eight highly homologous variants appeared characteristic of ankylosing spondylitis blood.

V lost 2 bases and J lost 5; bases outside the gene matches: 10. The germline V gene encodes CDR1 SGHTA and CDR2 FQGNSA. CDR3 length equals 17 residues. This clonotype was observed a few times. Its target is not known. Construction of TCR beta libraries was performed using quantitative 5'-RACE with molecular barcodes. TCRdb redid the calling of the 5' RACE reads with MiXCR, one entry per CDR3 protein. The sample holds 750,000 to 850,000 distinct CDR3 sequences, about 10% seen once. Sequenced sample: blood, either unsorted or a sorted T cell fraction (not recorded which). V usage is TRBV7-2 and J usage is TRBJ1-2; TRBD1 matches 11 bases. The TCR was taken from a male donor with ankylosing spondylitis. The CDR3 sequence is CASSLPGTGGLGYGYTF. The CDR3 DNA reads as TGTGCCAGCAGCTTACCTGGGACAGGGGGGCTTGGGTATGGCTACACCTTC.